This T cell receptor beta chain is drawn from a study of control samples from healthy donors and cancer patients. Libraries were prepared by immunoSEQ multiplex PCR; TCRdb keeps only in-frame clonotypes and omits some of them. The profile shows roughly 120,000 clones, approximately 90% of them singletons. The CDR3 spans 15 residues. Trimming at V came to 4 bases and at J to 2 bases, leaving 4 bases not matched to a gene. Germline CDR1 reads LNHDA; CDR2 reads SQIVND (reference sequence). The sequenced sample consisted of blood. The chain uses TRBV19 and TRBJ1-2; the match to TRBD1 covers 10 bases. The sequence derives from a woman between 65 and 79 years old in good health. The CDR3 coding sequence is TGTGCCAGTAGTACTCCGGGACAGGGGAACTATGGCTACACCTTC. Translation: CASSTPGQGNYGYTF.